The source of this TCR beta chain is a study of cytomegalovirus exposure and HLA in healthy donors (dated by TCRdb to the late 2010s). About the full investigation: The roughly 670 repertoires of the first cohort and the 110 or so validation repertoires were produced on the same platform, according to a later analysis. Along with the 666-subject first cohort, a separate validation cohort of 120 different subjects was used. The aim of the study was to test whether cataloging public T cell receptors could identify signatures of past pathogen exposure. To predict cytomegalovirus infection status, the study brought together high-throughput TCR immunosequencing, statistical association of individual TCRs with disease status, and machine learning. General study outcomes and caveats: In vitro tests confirmed that three of the cytomegalovirus-associated TCR beta chains recognize cytomegalovirus antigens. It was suggested by the authors that the approach could potentially be generalized to other disease states and immunological phenotypes. All 120 or so repertoires were used to score co-occurrence in the validation cohort in a later analysis, because that analysis had no HLA typing for the cohort. Of the cluster scores, 94% were above 0 in a later analysis, which found that TCRs clustered in the first cohort also tended to co-occur in the 90 to 150 validation repertoires. While some public TCRs were present in many individuals, most TCR sequences turned up only very rarely across donors. The classifier was reported to diagnose cytomegalovirus status with high specificity and sensitivity in both the original cohort and the validation cohort. The study gave a list of 150 to 200 TCR beta chains associated with cytomegalovirus.

Donors formed part of the validation cohort, which comprised 120 or so subjects and was distinct from the first cohort of 550 to 850 subjects. At the junction V is shortened by 3 bases and J by 6 bases; bases outside the gene matches: 9. From its cysteine to its phenylalanine, the CDR3 spans 15 amino acids. Only the CDR3 DNA is retained, 45 bases long and in frame from the first base. Based on the germline V gene, the CDR1 and CDR2 sequences are SGHRS and YFSETQ. About this clone itself: It has no known antigen specificity. Base-call qualities are not available, and no considerably larger clone is one nucleotide away.

Library prep was done by the immunoSEQ multiplex PCR assay. For the original study's pipeline: A statistical classification framework was developed to diagnose cytomegalovirus status using the catalog of TCR beta chain sequences. TCRdb took this table from immuneACCESS and kept in-frame rearrangements with V and J called. Such tables lack part of the clones; where checked against another copy, unresolved V genes explain under half of the gap, and the rest is unexplained. That table supplies the V and J calls and clone size; D and trimming were determined from the DNA. This sample comprises tens of thousands of clones, around nine tenths of them detected only once. In total, the top ten clones hold 3.5% to 4% of the sample.

This sequence uses TRBV5-1 and TRBJ1-2; 9 central bases correspond to TRBD1. The receptor comes from a woman under 30 in good health and CMV-seropositive. The sample consisted of PBMCs. The bases read TGCGCCAGCAGCTATGGGACAGGGCCTATCCATGGCTACACCTTC. Its translation is CASSYGTGPIHGYTF. Here the CDR3 is joined to the reference TRBV5-1 and TRBJ1-2 genes, and the full variable domain is: KAGVTQTPRYLIKTRGQQVTLSCSPISGHRSVSWYQQTPGQGLQFLFEYFSETQRNKGNFPGRFSGRQFSNSRSEMNVSTLELGDSALYLCASSYGTGPIHGYTFGSGTRLTVV.